These 11 T cell receptor beta chains originate from one sample sequenced in a study of cytomegalovirus exposure and HLA in healthy donors. The data were produced by immunoSEQ multiplex PCR, yet TCRdb's version contains in-frame clones alone and is incomplete. The sample lists about 200,000 clones, about 81% seen once, with 1% to 1.5% in the top ten. Sequenced material: PBMCs. The source is a woman aged 25 to 39 in good health and CMV-seronegative.

This clone has just a few counts. This chain connects TRBV10-3 to TRBJ1-3; D might be TRBD1 (5 bases). Germline assignment: CDR1 ENHRY and CDR2 SYGVKD. The V gene lost 8 bases and the J gene lost 8 bases, with 16 bases spanning the gap. The CDR3 has 13 amino acids. The CDR3 sequence is CAIQDKDMDTIYF. CDR3 nucleotides: TGTGCCATCCAGGACAAGGATATGGACACCATATATTTT.

In its sample, this clone was seen a few times. The V gene is TRBV2, the J gene TRBJ1-5; D is unclear. Trimming left V 7 bases short and J 4 bases short, with 11 bases between. The CDR3 has 13 residues. Per the germline V gene, CDR1 is SNHLY and CDR2 is FYNNEI. The CDR3 here is CASINNRNQPQHF. The CDR3 DNA reads TGTGCCAGCATTAACAACAGAAATCAGCCCCAGCATTTT.

The chain has TRBV2 and TRBJ2-7; 8 bases agree with TRBD1. With V trimmed by 3 bases and J by 0 bases, 7 bases remained unmatched. Germline CDR1 SNHLY, CDR2 FYNNEI. The CDR3 length is 16 residues. CDR3 sequence (DNA): TGTGCCAGCAGTGATCCAAGCAGGGGGCTCTCCTACGAGCAGTACTTC. Translating it yields CASSDPSRGLSYEQYF.

V is TRBV28 and J is TRBJ1-1; D is perhaps TRBD1 (5 bases). The germline V gene encodes CDR1 MDHEN and CDR2 SYDVKM. The CDR3 totals 14 residues. The ends were cut back, 5 bases at V and 1 base at J, with 11 bases in the middle. CDR3 amino acids: CASSPGDRNTEAFF. CDR3 in DNA: TGTGCCAGCAGTCCCGGAGACAGGAACACTGAAGCTTTCTTT. Variable domain in full (rest from reference TRBV28 and TRBJ1-1): DVKVTQSSRYLVKRTGEKVFLECVQDMDHENMFWYRQDPGLGLRLIYFSYDVKMKEKGDIPEGYSVSREKKERFSLILESASTNQTSMYLCASSPGDRNTEAFFGQGTRLTVV.

This sequence joins TRBV9 and TRBJ2-1, with 7 bases identical to TRBD2. Germline assignment: CDR1 SGDLS and CDR2 YYNGEE. The CDR3 spans 15 residues. V was clipped by 1 base and J by 7 bases; unmatched bases: 8. The CDR3 loop reads CASSVLGGSVNEQFF. CDR3 coding DNA: TGTGCCAGCAGCGTACTTGGCGGGAGTGTAAATGAGCAGTTCTTC.

A word on this clone: Other DNA sequences in this specimen translate into the identical CDR3. The chain links TRBV5-1 to TRBJ1-2; the match to TRBD1 covers 7 bases. This CDR3 has 14 amino acids. With V trimmed by 0 bases and J by 3 bases, 2 bases remained unmatched. Germline V CDR1 and CDR2: SGHRS, YFSETQ. CDR3: CASSLGTGDYGYTF. CDR3 in DNA: TGCGCCAGCAGCTTGGGTACAGGGGACTATGGCTACACCTTC.

The rearrangement joins TRBV10-1 to TRBJ1-5; 10 nucleotides agree with TRBD1. The CDR3 has 14 residues. J lost 7 bases, V lost 6 bases, and 6 bases had no gene match. CDR1 WNHNN and CDR2 SYGVQD come from the germline V gene (reference sequence). CDR3 nucleotide sequence: TGCGCCAGCAGCCCTGACAGGGGGCGGCAGCCCCAGCATTTT. This sequence encodes CASSPDRGRQPQHF.

V and J are TRBV7-6 and TRBJ1-6; no reliable D call. The CDR3 has 18 residues. The germline gives CDR1 SGHVS, CDR2 FNYEAQ. Between the trimmed V and J ends, which lost 5 bases and 0 bases, there was a span of 17 bases. CDR3 nucleotides: TGTGCCAGCAGCCTCGAGGCGGCGGTGGGCTCCTATAATTCACCCCTCCACTTT. Translating it yields CASSLEAAVGSYNSPLHF.

This chain uses TRBV11-2 with TRBJ2-2; 12 bases match TRBD2. V gave up 4 bases and J gave up 2 bases; unmatched junction bases: 2. Germline V CDR1 and CDR2: SGHAT, FQNNGV. CDR3 length: 16 residues. This chain's CDR3 is CASSWTSGTNTGELFF. In nucleotides, the CDR3 is TGTGCCAGCAGCTGGACTAGCGGGACCAACACCGGGGAGCTGTTTTTT.

The chain joins TRBV30 to TRBJ2-3; 14 bases align to TRBD2. The germline V gene has CDR1 GTSNPN and CDR2 SVGIG (reference sequence). The CDR3 extends over 15 amino acids. The trim removed 2 bases at V and 11 bases at J, leaving 9 bases unmatched. DNA for the CDR3: TGTGCCTGGAGTCCGACTAGCGGGGGGGCTTATGTGCAGTATTTT. It translates to CAWSPTSGGAYVQYF.

This clone showed up just a few times. The chain is built from TRBV2 and TRBJ2-2, with TRBD1 matching 8 bases. Trimming removed 9 bases from V and 6 bases from J; junction bases left unmatched: 12. Looked up from germline, CDR1 is SNHLY and CDR2 is FYNNEI. The CDR3 has 15 residues. The CDR3 nucleotides are TGTGCCAGTACCGAGGACAGGGTGGGAGCCGGGGAGCTGTTTTTT. The encoded protein is CASTEDRVGAGELFF.